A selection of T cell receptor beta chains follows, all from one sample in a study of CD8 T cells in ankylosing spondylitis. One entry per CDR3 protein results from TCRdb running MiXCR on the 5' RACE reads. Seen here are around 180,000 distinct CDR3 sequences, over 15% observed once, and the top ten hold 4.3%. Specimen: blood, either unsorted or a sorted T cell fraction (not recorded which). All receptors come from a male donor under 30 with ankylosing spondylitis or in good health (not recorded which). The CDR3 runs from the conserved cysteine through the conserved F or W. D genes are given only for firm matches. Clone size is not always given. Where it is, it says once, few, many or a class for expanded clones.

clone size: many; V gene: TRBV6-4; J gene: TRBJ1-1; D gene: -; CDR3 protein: CASSDSEGAEAFF; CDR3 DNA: TGTGCCAGCAGTGACTCGGAGGGCGCTGAAGCTTTCTTT
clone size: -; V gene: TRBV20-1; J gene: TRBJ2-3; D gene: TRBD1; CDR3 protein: CSASPSTGSTDTQYF; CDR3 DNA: TGCAGTGCTAGCCCTTCGACAGGGTCGACAGATACGCAGTATTTT
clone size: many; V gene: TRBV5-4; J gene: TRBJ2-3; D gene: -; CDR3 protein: CASRGSSPDTQYF; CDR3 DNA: TGTGCCAGCAGAGGGTCGAGCCCAGATACGCAGTATTTT
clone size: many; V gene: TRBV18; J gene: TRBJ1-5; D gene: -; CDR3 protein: CASSPDVYKTGSGQPQHF; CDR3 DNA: TGTGCCAGCTCACCAGACGTTTACAAGACGGGGTCGGGTCAGCCCCAGCATTTT
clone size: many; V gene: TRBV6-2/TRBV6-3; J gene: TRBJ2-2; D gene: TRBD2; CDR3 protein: CASSLAGDSTGELFF; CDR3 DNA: TGTGCCAGCAGTCTAGCGGGAGATTCTACCGGGGAGCTGTTTTTT
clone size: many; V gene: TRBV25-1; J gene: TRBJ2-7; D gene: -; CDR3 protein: CASSAVNGDEQYF; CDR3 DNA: TGTGCCAGCAGTGCCGTTAATGGGGACGAGCAGTACTTC
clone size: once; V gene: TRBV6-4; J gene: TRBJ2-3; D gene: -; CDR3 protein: CASSDSSADTQYF; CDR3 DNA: TGTGCCAGCAGTGACTCCTCAGCAGATACGCAGTATTTT
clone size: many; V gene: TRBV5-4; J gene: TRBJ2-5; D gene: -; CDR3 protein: CASSLVEGKTQYF; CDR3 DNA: TGTGCCAGCAGCTTGGTGGAGGGGAAGACCCAGTACTTC
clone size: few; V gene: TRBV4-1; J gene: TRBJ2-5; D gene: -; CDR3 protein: CASSRTGANRETQYF; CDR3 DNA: TGCGCCAGCAGCCGCACCGGGGCCAACCGGGAGACCCAGTACTTC
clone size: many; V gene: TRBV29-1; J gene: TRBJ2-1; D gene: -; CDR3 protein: CSVEDPSARAYNEQFF; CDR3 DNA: TGCAGCGTTGAAGACCCCTCCGCTAGGGCGTACAATGAGCAGTTCTTC
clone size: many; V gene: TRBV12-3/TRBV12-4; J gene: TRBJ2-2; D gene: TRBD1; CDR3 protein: CASSIDRGRTGELFF; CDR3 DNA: TGTGCCAGCAGCATAGACAGGGGTAGGACCGGGGAGCTGTTTTTT
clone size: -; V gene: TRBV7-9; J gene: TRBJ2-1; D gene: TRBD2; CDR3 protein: CASILVGEGQYNEQFF; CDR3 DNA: TGTGCCAGCATCCTCGTGGGGGAGGGCCAATACAATGAGCAGTTCTTC
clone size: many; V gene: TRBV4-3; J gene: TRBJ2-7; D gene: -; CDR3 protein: CASSQDLVNYEQYF; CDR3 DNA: TGCGCCAGCAGCCAAGATCTGGTGAACTACGAGCAGTACTTC
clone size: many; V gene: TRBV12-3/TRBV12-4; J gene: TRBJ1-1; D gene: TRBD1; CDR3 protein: CASSPQTGPTEAFF; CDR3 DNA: TGTGCCAGCAGTCCGCAGACAGGGCCCACTGAAGCTTTCTTT
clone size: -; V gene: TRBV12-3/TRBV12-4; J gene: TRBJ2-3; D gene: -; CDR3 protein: CASSLARLNTDTQYF; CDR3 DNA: TGTGCCAGCAGTTTAGCCAGACTGAATACAGATACGCAGTATTTT
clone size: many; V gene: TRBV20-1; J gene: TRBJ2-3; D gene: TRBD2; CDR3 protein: CSAISRLAGERDTQYF; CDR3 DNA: TGCAGTGCTATCAGTAGACTAGCGGGAGAAAGAGATACGCAGTATTTT
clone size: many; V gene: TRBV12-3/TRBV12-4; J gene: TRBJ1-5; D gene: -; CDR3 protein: CASARAGGTNQPQHF; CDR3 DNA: TGTGCCAGCGCTAGGGCAGGAGGGACCAATCAGCCCCAGCATTTT
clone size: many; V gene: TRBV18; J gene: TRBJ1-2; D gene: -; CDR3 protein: CASSPYTDYGYTF; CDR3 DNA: TGTGCCAGCTCACCCTATACAGACTATGGCTACACCTTC
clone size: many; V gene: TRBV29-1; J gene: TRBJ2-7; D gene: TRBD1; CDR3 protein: CSVGWTGAYEQYF; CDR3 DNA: TGCAGCGTTGGATGGACAGGGGCCTACGAGCAGTACTTC
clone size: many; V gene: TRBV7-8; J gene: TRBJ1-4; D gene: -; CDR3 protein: CASSLEAGTEGSAEKLFF; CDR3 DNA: TGTGCCAGCAGCTTAGAGGCAGGGACTGAGGGAAGTGCCGAAAAACTGTTTTTT
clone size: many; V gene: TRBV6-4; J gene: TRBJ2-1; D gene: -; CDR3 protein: CASSDGGWGYNEQFF; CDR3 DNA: TGTGCCAGCAGTGACGGAGGGTGGGGCTACAATGAGCAGTTCTTC
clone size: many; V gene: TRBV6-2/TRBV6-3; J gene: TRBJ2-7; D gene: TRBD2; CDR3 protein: CASSYRAGGNYEQYF; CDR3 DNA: TGTGCCAGCAGTTACAGAGCGGGAGGGAACTACGAGCAGTACTTC
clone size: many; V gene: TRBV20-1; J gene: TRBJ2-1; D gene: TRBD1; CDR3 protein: CSARSGTDNEQFF; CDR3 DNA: TGCAGTGCTCGATCCGGGACAGACAATGAGCAGTTCTTC
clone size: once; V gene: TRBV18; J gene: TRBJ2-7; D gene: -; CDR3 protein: CASSPPGGRTYEQYF; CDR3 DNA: TGTGCCAGCTCACCACCCGGAGGCCGAACCTACGAGCAGTACTTC
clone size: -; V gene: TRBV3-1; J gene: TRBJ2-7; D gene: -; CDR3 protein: CASSQDPSSYEQYF; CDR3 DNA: TGTGCCAGCAGCCAAGATCCGAGCTCCTACGAGCAGTACTTC
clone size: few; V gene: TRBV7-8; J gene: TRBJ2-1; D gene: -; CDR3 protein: CASSLRERLEGFF; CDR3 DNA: TGTGCCAGCAGCTTGCGCGAGCGGTTAGAGGGGTTCTTC
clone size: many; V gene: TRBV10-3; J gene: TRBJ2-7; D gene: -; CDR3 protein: CAISVNPNLGGTNEQYF; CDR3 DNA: TGTGCCATCAGTGTTAACCCCAACCTTGGGGGGACGAACGAGCAGTACTTC